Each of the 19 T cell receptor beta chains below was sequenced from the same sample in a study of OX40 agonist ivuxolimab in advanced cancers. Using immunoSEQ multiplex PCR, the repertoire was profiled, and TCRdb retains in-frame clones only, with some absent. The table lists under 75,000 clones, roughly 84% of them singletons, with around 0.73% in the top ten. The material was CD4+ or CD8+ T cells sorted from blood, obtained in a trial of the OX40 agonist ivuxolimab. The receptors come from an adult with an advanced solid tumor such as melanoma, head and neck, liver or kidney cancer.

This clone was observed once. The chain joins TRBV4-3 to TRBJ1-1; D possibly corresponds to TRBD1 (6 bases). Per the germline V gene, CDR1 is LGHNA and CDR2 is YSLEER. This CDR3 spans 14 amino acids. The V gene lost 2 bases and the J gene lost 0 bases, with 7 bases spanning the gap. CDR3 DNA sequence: TGCGCCAGCAGCCAACAGGGGTTGAACACTGAAGCTTTCTTT. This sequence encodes CASSQQGLNTEAFF.

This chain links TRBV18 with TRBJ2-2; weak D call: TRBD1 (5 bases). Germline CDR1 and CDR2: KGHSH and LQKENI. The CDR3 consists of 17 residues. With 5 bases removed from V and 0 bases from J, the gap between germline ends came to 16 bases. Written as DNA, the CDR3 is TGTGCCAGCTCAGTGGTCGCATTGACAGCGAACACCGGGGAGCTGTTTTTT. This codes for CASSVVALTANTGELFF.

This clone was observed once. CDR3 DNA: TGTGCCAGCTCACCGGGGGGACAGGGGAGTGGCTACACCTTC. Its translation is CASSPGGQGSGYTF. This chain connects TRBV18 to TRBJ1-2; TRBD1 agrees at 10 bases. The CDR3 runs 14 residues. CDR1 KGHSH and CDR2 LQKENI come from the germline V gene. V shed 3 bases and J 7 bases; nucleotides not matched to a gene: 5.

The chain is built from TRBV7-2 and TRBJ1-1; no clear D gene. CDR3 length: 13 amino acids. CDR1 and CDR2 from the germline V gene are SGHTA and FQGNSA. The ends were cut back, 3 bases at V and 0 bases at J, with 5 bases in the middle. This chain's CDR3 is CASSFTMNTEAFF. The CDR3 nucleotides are TGTGCCAGCAGCTTCACGATGAACACTGAAGCTTTCTTT.

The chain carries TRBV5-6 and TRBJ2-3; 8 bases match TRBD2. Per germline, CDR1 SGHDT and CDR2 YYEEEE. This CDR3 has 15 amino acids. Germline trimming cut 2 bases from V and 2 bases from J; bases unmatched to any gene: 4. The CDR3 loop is CASSFLAGPTDTQYF. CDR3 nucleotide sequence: TGTGCCAGCAGCTTTCTAGCGGGCCCCACAGATACGCAGTATTTT.

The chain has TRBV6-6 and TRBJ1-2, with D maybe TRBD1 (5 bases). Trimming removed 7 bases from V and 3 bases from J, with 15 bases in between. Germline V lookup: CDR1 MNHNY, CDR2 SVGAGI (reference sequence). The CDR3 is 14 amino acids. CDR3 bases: TGTGCCAGCACCCTGCGGGGCCTTGACTATGGCTACACCTTC. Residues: CASTLRGLDYGYTF.

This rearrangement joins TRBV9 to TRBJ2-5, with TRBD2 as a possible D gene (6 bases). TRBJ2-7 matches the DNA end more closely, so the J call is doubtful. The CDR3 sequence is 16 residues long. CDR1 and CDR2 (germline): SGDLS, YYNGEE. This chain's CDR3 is CASSVGASDYSYEQYF. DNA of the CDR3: TGTGCCAGCAGCGTAGGGGCTAGCGATTACTCCTACGAGCAGTACTTC.

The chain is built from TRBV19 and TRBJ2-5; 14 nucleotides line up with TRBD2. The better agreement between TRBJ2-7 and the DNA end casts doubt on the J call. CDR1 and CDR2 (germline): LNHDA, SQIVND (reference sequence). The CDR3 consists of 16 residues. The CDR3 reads CASSTGTSGRAYEQYF. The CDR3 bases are TGTGCCAGTAGTACCGGGACTAGCGGGAGAGCATACGAGCAGTACTTC.

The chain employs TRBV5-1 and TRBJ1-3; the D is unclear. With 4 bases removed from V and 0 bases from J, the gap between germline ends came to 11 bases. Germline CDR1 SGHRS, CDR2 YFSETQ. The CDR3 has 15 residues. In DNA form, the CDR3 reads TGCGCCAGCAGCGAGAACACGAACTCTGGAAACACCATATATTTT. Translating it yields CASSENTNSGNTIYF.

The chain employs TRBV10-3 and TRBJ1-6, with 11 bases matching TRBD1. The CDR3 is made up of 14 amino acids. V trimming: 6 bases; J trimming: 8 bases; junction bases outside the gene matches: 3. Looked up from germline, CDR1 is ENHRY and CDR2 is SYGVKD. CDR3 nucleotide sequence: TGTGCCATCAGGGGACAGGGGGAGTATTCACCCCTCCACTTT. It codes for CAIRGQGEYSPLHF.

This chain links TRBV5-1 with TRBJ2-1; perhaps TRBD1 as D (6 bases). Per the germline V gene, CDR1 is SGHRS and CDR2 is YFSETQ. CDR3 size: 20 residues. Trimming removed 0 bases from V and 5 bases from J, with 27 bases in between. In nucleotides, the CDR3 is TGCGCCAGCAGCTTGGGCCTGAGACAGGCACACTTACCCGGCCACAATGAGCAGTTCTTC. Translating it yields CASSLGLRQAHLPGHNEQFF. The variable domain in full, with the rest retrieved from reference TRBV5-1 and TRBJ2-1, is KAGVTQTPRYLIKTRGQQVTLSCSPISGHRSVSWYQQTPGQGLQFLFEYFSETQRNKGNFPGRFSGRQFSNSRSEMNVSTLELGDSALYLCASSLGLRQAHLPGHNEQFFGPGTRLTVL.

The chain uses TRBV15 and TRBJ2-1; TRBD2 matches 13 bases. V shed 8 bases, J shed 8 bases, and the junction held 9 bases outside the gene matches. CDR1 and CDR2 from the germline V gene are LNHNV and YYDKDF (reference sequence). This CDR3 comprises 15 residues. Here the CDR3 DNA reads TGTGCCACCGGGGCAGGACTAGCGGGGGATCATGAGCAGTTCTTC. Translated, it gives CATGAGLAGDHEQFF.

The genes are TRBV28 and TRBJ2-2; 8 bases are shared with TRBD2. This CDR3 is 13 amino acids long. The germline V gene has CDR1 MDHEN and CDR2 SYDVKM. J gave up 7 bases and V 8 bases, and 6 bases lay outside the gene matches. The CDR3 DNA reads TGTGCCAGCTTCCGGGAGGGTGGCGGGGAGCTGTTTTTT. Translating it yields CASFREGGGELFF.

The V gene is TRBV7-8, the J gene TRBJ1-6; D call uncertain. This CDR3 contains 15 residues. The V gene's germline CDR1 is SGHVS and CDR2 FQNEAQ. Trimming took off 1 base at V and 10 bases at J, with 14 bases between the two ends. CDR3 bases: TGTGCCAGCAGCTTAGTGCATACTGGCGGATCACCCCTCCACTTT. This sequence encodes CASSLVHTGGSPLHF.

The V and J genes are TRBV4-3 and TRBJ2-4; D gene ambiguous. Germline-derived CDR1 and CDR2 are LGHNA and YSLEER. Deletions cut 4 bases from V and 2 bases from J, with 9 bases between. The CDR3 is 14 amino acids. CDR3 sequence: CASSLDTTKNIQYF. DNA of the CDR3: TGCGCCAGCAGCCTTGACACGACCAAAAACATTCAGTACTTC.

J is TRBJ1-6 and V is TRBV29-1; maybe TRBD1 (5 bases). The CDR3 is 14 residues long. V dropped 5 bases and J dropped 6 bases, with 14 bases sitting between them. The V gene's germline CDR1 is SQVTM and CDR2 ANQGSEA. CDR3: CSVLLGESNSPLHF. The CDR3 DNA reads TGCAGCGTTCTCTTAGGGGAGAGTAATTCACCCCTCCACTTT.

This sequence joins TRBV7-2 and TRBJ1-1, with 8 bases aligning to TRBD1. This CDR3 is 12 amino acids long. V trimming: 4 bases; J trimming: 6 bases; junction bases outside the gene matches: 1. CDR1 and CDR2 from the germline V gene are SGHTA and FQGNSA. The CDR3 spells CASSWGQAEAFF. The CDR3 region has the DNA TGTGCCAGCAGCTGGGGACAGGCTGAAGCTTTCTTT.

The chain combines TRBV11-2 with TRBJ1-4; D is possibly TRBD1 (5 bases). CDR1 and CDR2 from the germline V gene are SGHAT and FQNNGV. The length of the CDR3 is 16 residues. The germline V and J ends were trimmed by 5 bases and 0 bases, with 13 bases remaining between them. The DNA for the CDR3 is TGTGCCAGCAGCCCCCGGGGGAGGGCAACTAATGAAAAACTGTTTTTT. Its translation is CASSPRGRATNEKLFF.

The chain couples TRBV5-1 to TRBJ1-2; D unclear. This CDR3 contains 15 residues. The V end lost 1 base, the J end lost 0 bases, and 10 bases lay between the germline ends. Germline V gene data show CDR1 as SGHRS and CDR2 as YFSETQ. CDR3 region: CASSLRTDANYGYTF. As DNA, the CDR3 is TGCGCCAGCAGCTTGCGCACAGACGCTAACTATGGCTACACCTTC.